What follows describes a single T cell receptor (beta chain). The source of the sample is a study of blood T cell repertoires in COVID-19. Looking at the study overall: The cDNA or gDNA used as material had been derived from T cells, B-cell-depleted T cells, or PBMCs.

The protocol was immunoSEQ multiplex PCR, while the TCRdb copy is restricted to in-frame clones and leaves out a portion. The table shows about 170,000 clones, with roughly 87% occurring only once. V gave up 3 bases and J gave up 1 base; unmatched junction bases: 2. Germline CDR1 and CDR2: LGHNA and YNFKEQ. The CDR3 runs 16 residues. This TCR derives from a woman aged 70-85 years with acute or convalescent COVID-19. The chain combines TRBV4-2 with TRBJ2-6; 8 bases are shared with TRBD1. Sequencing was done on a sample of peripheral blood. This chain's CDR3 is CASSHRTGSGANVLTF. CDR3 DNA sequence: TGTGCCAGCAGCCACCGGACAGGGTCTGGGGCCAACGTCCTGACTTTC.